The 27 T cell receptor beta chains below all came from one sample that was sequenced in a study of T cells in Graves' hyperthyroidism and ophthalmopathy. What was amplified from RNA transcripts were TCR beta CDR3 regions. The HTBI primer set served for first-round RT-PCR of the TCR CDR3. TCRdb used MiXCR to reprocess the multiplex PCR reads, holding one entry per CDR3 protein. The table has about 640,000 distinct CDR3 sequences, around 20% seen once. Sequenced sample: blood. These TCRs come from a man younger than 45 with Graves' ophthalmopathy.

The J gene is TRBJ2-7, the V gene TRBV7-9; 14 nucleotides align to TRBD2. The CDR3 runs 16 residues. Trimming took 3 bases from V and 6 from J; bases not matched to a gene: 7. CDR1 and CDR2 (germline): SEHNR, FQNEAQ (reference sequence). CDR3 sequence: CASSLTSGRGRREQYF. The DNA of the CDR3 is TGTGCCAGCAGCTTGACTAGCGGGAGGGGCCGGCGCGAGCAGTACTTC.

This clonotype appeared once. The rearrangement uses TRBV19 and TRBJ1-3, with D possibly TRBD1 on 5 matching bases. The CDR3 is 16 amino acids. Germline loops: CDR1 LNHDA, CDR2 SQIVND (reference sequence). V was shortened by 5 bases and J by 0 bases, with 14 bases between the two germline ends. The CDR3 sequence is CASSSARGISGNTIYF. In DNA form, the CDR3 reads TGTGCCAGTAGTTCCGCTCGGGGCATCTCTGGAAACACCATATATTTT.

V gene TRBV13 combines with J gene TRBJ2-7; tentative D call: TRBD2 (5 bases). Trimming pared 5 bases from V and 4 bases from J, leaving 18 bases between. Germline loops: CDR1 PRHDT, CDR2 FYEKMQ (reference sequence). This CDR3 region has 15 residues. CDR3: CASSPREGRRYEQYF. The DNA of the CDR3 is TGTGCCAGCAGCCCCCGGGAAGGGAGAAGGTACGAGCAGTACTTC.

This chain connects TRBV7-8 to TRBJ1-5; TRBD1 agrees at 11 bases. CDR3 size: 18 residues. Trimming removed 1 base from V and 4 bases from J; junction bases left unmatched: 9. CDR1 and CDR2 (germline): SGHVS, FQNEAQ. CDR3 coding DNA: TGTGCCAGCAGCTTAGAAGGGACAGGGGGTATTAGGAATCAGCCCCAGCATTTT. Protein sequence: CASSLEGTGGIRNQPQHF. Full variable domain (remainder filled in from reference TRBV7-8 and TRBJ1-5): GAGVSQSPRYKVAKRGQDVALRCDPISGHVSLFWYQQALGQGPEFLTYFQNEAQLDKSGLPSDRFFAERPEGSVSTLKIQRTQQEDSAVYLCASSLEGTGGIRNQPQHFGDGTRLSIL.

Ten or more counts support this clonotype. The chain has TRBV20-1 and TRBJ2-7; D gene uncertain. The CDR3 length is 10 residues. Trimming took off 5 bases at V and 0 bases at J, with 2 bases between the two ends. The V gene's germline CDR1 is DFQATT and CDR2 SNEGSKA (reference sequence). CDR3 nucleotide sequence: TGCAGTGCTGACTCCTACGAGCAGTACTTC. Protein product: CSADSYEQYF.

This clonotype was observed at least ten times. The genes are TRBV7-2 and TRBJ1-4; D is perhaps TRBD1 (5 bases). Per germline, CDR1 SGHTA and CDR2 FQGNSA. V lost 3 bases and J 8 bases, leaving 13 bases between the germline ends. The CDR3 runs 14 residues. CDR3 region: CASSLKGSGEKLFF. Written as DNA, the CDR3 is TGTGCCAGCAGCTTGAAGGGGAGTGGAGAAAAACTGTTTTTT.

This chain uses TRBV19 with TRBJ1-5; a weak D match, TRBD1 (5 bases). CDR1 LNHDA and CDR2 SQIVND come from the germline V gene (reference sequence). This CDR3 is 14 amino acids long. V shed 2 bases and J shed 5 bases, with 10 bases lying between them. Here the CDR3 reads CASSIWGRDQPQHF. CDR3 sequence (DNA): TGTGCCAGTAGTATATGGGGGAGGGATCAGCCCCAGCATTTT.

This clonotype was seen only a few times. The V gene is TRBV11-2, the J gene TRBJ1-1, with D perhaps matching TRBD1 (5 bases). Germline V lookup: CDR1 SGHAT, CDR2 FQNNGV. This CDR3 spans 14 amino acids. Deletions cut 5 bases from V and 7 bases from J, with 17 bases between. CDR3 sequence (DNA): TGTGCCAGCAGCCATCCCGGGACGGTCAATGAAGCTTTCTTT. This gives the protein CASSHPGTVNEAFF.

This clonotype was observed many times. The V gene is TRBV4-1, the J gene TRBJ1-1, with TRBD1 matching 9 bases. V lost 1 base, J lost 8 bases, and 11 bases stayed unmatched. Germline CDR1 reads MGHRA; CDR2 reads YSYEKL. The CDR3 is 16 amino acids. The chain's CDR3 is CASSQVDRGADPEAFF. The CDR3 DNA is TGCGCCAGCAGCCAAGTTGACAGGGGGGCAGACCCAGAAGCTTTCTTT.

The rearrangement uses TRBV6-2 or TRBV6-3 and TRBJ2-3, with 11 positions matching TRBD2. V lost 2 bases, J lost 1 base, and 5 bases stayed unmatched. CDR3 length: 17 residues. Germline lookup yields CDR1 MNHEY and CDR2 SVGEGT. CDR3 loop: CASSYIPGLAGTDTQYF. The CDR3 DNA reads TGTGCCAGCAGTTACATCCCGGGACTAGCGGGCACAGATACGCAGTATTTT.

The sample holds many counts of this clonotype. The rearrangement joins TRBV3-1 to TRBJ1-4; D remains ambiguous. V lost 4 bases, J lost 3 bases, and 3 bases lay in between. The CDR3 contains 12 residues. The germline V gene has CDR1 LGHDT and CDR2 YNNKEL (reference sequence). CDR3 in amino acids: CASSLPNEKLFF. The CDR3 region has the DNA TGTGCCAGCAGCCTTCCTAATGAAAAACTGTTTTTT.

In the case of this clonotype: A read error may account for a junction end that differs from germline. The V gene is TRBV7-8, the J gene TRBJ2-1, with 8 bases that match TRBD2. The CDR3 sequence is 15 residues long. Germline values: CDR1 SGHVS, CDR2 FQNEAQ. CDR3: CASRAPGLETNEQFF. CDR3 coding DNA: TGCGCCAGCAGAGCCCCGGGACTAGAAACCAATGAGCAGTTCTTC.

This clonotype was counted between two and nine times. The chain combines TRBV6-2 or TRBV6-3 with TRBJ2-7; D gene unclear. CDR3 size: 12 residues. Trimming removed 5 bases at V and 6 bases at J, with 11 bases between. CDR1 and CDR2 from the germline V gene are MNHEY and SVGEGT. The CDR3 loop reads CASSEILREQYF. CDR3 bases: TGTGCCAGCAGTGAGATCCTTCGCGAGCAGTACTTC.

This chain joins TRBV9 and TRBJ2-1, with TRBD2 identical over 14 bases. The junction had 9 bases not matched to a gene; V was cut back by 4 bases and J by 3 bases. The CDR3 has 18 amino acids. Germline V lookup: CDR1 SGDLS, CDR2 YYNGEE. The CDR3 protein is CASSPRLAGGPDYNEQFF. CDR3 nucleotide sequence: TGTGCCAGCAGCCCCCGACTAGCGGGAGGGCCGGACTACAATGAGCAGTTCTTC.

This clonotype was found many times. The rearrangement uses TRBV11-2 and TRBJ2-7, with D tentatively TRBD2 (6 bases). V lost 0 bases and J lost 9, with 12 bases in between. This CDR3 is 13 amino acids long. Germline lookup yields CDR1 SGHAT and CDR2 FQNNGV. CDR3 nucleotides: TGTGCCAGCAGCTTAGATGCGGGGAGCCGGCAGTACTTC. It yields the protein CASSLDAGSRQYF.

This chain connects TRBV14 to TRBJ1-4; 7 positions agree with TRBD1. V gave up 2 bases and J gave up 6 bases; unmatched junction bases: 9. The CDR3 contains 16 residues. CDR1 and CDR2 from the germline V gene are SGHDN and FVKESK. The CDR3 DNA is TGTGCCAGCAGCCAACAAAGGGGGCTGGACGATGAAAAACTGTTTTTT. Its translation is CASSQQRGLDDEKLFF.

This clonotype appeared a few times. The chain has TRBV24-1 and TRBJ2-2; the D gene is possibly TRBD2 (7 bases). This CDR3 contains 16 residues. Germline V lookup: CDR1 KGHDR, CDR2 SFDVKD. V was cut by 1 base and J by 5 bases, with 13 bases left in between. Written as DNA, the CDR3 is TGTGCCACCAGTGATTTCGGCGGGGGCTCGACCGGGGAGCTGTTTTTT. Protein sequence: CATSDFGGGSTGELFF.

The CDR3 DNA reads as TGTGCCAGCAGCTTAGCGATATGGGTTTCGACTAATGAAAAACTGTTTTTT. Its translation is CASSLAIWVSTNEKLFF. V usage is TRBV7-9 and J usage is TRBJ1-4; D ambiguous. The CDR3 totals 17 residues. Germline V CDR1 and CDR2: SEHNR, FQNEAQ (reference sequence). Trimming stripped 0 bases from V and 2 bases from J, with 13 bases between.

CDR3 in DNA: TGTGCCAGTGGGTTGTCCTATAATTCACCCCTCCACTTT. It translates to CASGLSYNSPLHF. The chain joins TRBV7-3 to TRBJ1-6; no clear D. Trimming cost V 9 bases and J 1 base, with 7 bases left between them. CDR3 length: 13 amino acids. The germline gives CDR1 SGHTA, CDR2 FQGTGA. Full variable domain (missing parts from reference TRBV7-3 and TRBJ1-6): GAGVSQTPSNKVTEKGKYVELRCDPISGHTALYWYRQSLGQGPEFLIYFQGTGAADDSGLPNDRFFAVRPEGSVSTLKIQRTERGDSAVYLCASGLSYNSPLHFGNGTRLTVT.

This clonotype was found many times. V usage is TRBV12-3 or TRBV12-4 and J usage is TRBJ2-3; D may be TRBD1 or TRBD2 (6 bases each). This CDR3 spans 17 amino acids. Trimming cost V 1 base and J 3 bases, with 17 bases left between them. In DNA form, the CDR3 reads TGTGCCAGCAGTTTAGGGCTTCTGGGGGGCCTGACAGATACGCAGTATTTT. Translating it yields CASSLGLLGGLTDTQYF.

The V and J genes are TRBV27 and TRBJ2-7, with TRBD2 as a possible D gene (6 bases). This CDR3 is 14 amino acids long. Germline lookup yields CDR1 MNHEY and CDR2 SMNVEV (reference sequence). V was clipped by 2 bases and J by 6 bases, with 14 bases between them. CDR3 coding DNA: TGTGCCAGCAGTTTAACCGGGGGAGGCATCGAGCAGTACTTC. This gives the protein CASSLTGGGIEQYF.

The rearrangement links TRBV6-2 or TRBV6-3 to TRBJ2-7; tentative D call: TRBD1 (6 bases). Germline-derived CDR1 and CDR2 are MNHEY and SVGEGT. Trimming removed 2 bases at V and 7 bases at J, with 12 bases between. This CDR3 comprises 13 residues. In nucleotides, the CDR3 is TGTGCCAGCAGTTACCTGGACAGCTGGGAGCAGTACTTC. Amino acids: CASSYLDSWEQYF.

This chain links TRBV12-3 or TRBV12-4 with TRBJ2-5; no definite D call. Deletions cut 6 bases from V and 4 bases from J, with 12 bases between. This CDR3 has 13 amino acids. DNA for the CDR3: TGTGCCAGCAGACTCGGCCCGGGAGAGACCCAGTACTTC. It codes for CASRLGPGETQYF.

In this sample, this clonotype turned up many times. This chain uses TRBV6-4 with TRBJ2-3; 10 nucleotides line up with TRBD2. The CDR3 length is 16 residues. The trim removed 0 bases at V and 7 bases at J, leaving 7 bases unmatched. Germline-derived CDR1 and CDR2 are MRHNA and SNTAGT. The CDR3 region has the DNA TGTGCCAGCAGTGACTCGGTGGCTAGCGGGAGTAATACGCAGTATTTT. Translation gives CASSDSVASGSNTQYF.

This chain links TRBV20-1 with TRBJ1-2, with D possibly being TRBD1 (6 bases). V shed 6 bases and J shed 8 bases, with 19 bases lying between them. The CDR3 runs 13 residues. Per the germline V gene, CDR1 is DFQATT and CDR2 is SNEGSKA (reference sequence). CDR3 in amino acids: CSAEEGGARGYTF. The CDR3 bases are TGCAGTGCCGAGGAGGGGGGCGCGAGGGGCTACACCTTC.

The V and J genes are TRBV7-2 and TRBJ2-1, with 10 bases matching TRBD2. Per germline, CDR1 SGHTA and CDR2 FQGNSA. The CDR3 is 18 residues long. The V and J ends lost 1 base and 4 bases, in that order; junction bases with no gene match: 10. The CDR3 is CASSLGKLGLASYNEQFF. The CDR3 nucleotides read TGTGCCAGCAGCTTAGGAAAGTTGGGACTAGCGTCTTACAATGAGCAGTTCTTC.

V and J are TRBV29-1 and TRBJ2-5, with D perhaps TRBD2 (6 bases). Germline CDR1 reads SQVTM; CDR2 reads ANQGSEA. V lost 8 bases and J lost 5, with 18 bases in between. This CDR3 region has 13 residues. CDR3 in DNA: TGCAGCTTTCCCCCGGGGGATGGGGAGACCCAGTACTTC. This encodes CSFPPGDGETQYF.